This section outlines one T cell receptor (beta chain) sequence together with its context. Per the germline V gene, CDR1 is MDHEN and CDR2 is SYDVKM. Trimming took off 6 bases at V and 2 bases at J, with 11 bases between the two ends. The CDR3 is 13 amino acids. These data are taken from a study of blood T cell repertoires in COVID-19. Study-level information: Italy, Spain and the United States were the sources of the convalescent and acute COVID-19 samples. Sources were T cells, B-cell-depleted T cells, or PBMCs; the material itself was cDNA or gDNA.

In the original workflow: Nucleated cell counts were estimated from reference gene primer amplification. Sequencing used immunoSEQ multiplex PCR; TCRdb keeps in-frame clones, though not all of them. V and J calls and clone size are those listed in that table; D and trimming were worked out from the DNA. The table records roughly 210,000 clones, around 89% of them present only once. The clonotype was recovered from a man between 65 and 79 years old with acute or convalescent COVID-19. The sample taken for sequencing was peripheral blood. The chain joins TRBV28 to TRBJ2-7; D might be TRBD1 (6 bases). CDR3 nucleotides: TGTGCCAGCAGGAGGGACACAGCCTACGAGCAGTACTTC. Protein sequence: CASRRDTAYEQYF. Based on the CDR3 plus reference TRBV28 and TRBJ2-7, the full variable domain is DVKVTQSSRYLVKRTGEKVFLECVQDMDHENMFWYRQDPGLGLRLIYFSYDVKMKEKGDIPEGYSVSREKKERFSLILESASTNQTSMYLCASRRDTAYEQYFGPGTRLTVT.